The present TCR beta chain was sequenced within a study of shared clonotypes between healthy human individuals. The V and J ends lost 0 bases and 0 bases respectively, with 3 bases between them. There are 14 residues in the CDR3. Germline V lookup: CDR1 ENHRY, CDR2 SYGVKD. TCRdb's copy holds only in-frame clones and misses some; the assay was immunoSEQ multiplex PCR. The sample has about 2.4 million clones, 80% to 95% seen once; the top ten hold approximately 0.35%. The sequenced sample consisted of naive CD4+ T cells from PBMCs. Subset of the sample: CD45RA+ positively selected. The sequence was obtained from a man aged 18 to 30 in good health. Some clones in this sample may be carry-over from other donors' samples. The chain combines TRBV10-3 with TRBJ1-3, with D unclear. CDR3 DNA sequence: TGTGCCATCAGTGAGTCACTCTCTGGAAACACCATATATTTT. Residues: CAISESLSGNTIYF.